Listed below are T cell receptor beta chains from one sample, sequenced in a study of vaccination effects on CD4 cells after COVID-19. TCRdb keeps only in-frame clones here, not all; method: immunoSEQ multiplex PCR. The sample consists of 13,000 to 15,000 clones, about 74% of them appearing once. For these TCRs, the target antigens are not known. The sample was CD4+ T cells from PBMCs cultured with HCoV-NL63 spike peptides, taken after COVID-19 vaccination. These receptors were collected from a human donor who had a prior SARS-CoV-2 infection. Both conserved end residues are part of each CDR3. The D gene is left open where the match is weak. The listing skips clone size in some rows; elsewhere it reads once, few, many or a size class.

TRBV5-1	.	TRBJ2-7	17	TRBD2	TGCGCCAGCAGCTCAGGGACTAGCGGGAGCGGCCCCTACGAGCAGTACTTC	CASSSGTSGSGPYEQYF
TRBV29-1	.	TRBJ2-1	14	.	TGCAGCGTTGCGTGGCGGGGTAGGCACAATGAGCAGTTCTTC	CSVAWRGRHNEQFF
TRBV11-2	.	TRBJ2-1	16	TRBD2	TGTGCCAGCAGCTTAGATCACACGGGGGGGACGAATGAGCAGTTCTTC	CASSLDHTGGTNEQFF
TRBV9	once	TRBJ1-3	14	.	TGTGCCAGCAGCGCCTCAGGGCCTGGAAACACCATATATTTT	CASSASGPGNTIYF
TRBV7-9	few	TRBJ2-2	16	.	TGTGCCAGCAGCTTAGGGCAGGGGAGTGACACCGGGGAGCTGTTTTTT	CASSLGQGSDTGELFF
TRBV2	.	TRBJ1-3	14	TRBD1	TGTGCCAGTGGGACAGGTGGCTCTGGAAACACCATATATTTT	CASGTGGSGNTIYF
TRBV18	once	TRBJ1-1	14	.	TGTGCCAGCTCACCATCGGCAGAGAACACTGAAGCTTTCTTT	CASSPSAENTEAFF
TRBV7-2	.	TRBJ2-7	14	TRBD1	TGTGCCAGCAGCGTACGGGACAGGGGCTACGAGCAGTACTTC	CASSVRDRGYEQYF
TRBV30	.	TRBJ2-1	14	.	TGTGCCGGGGTGGAGGGGGGTCGTTATAATGAGCAGTTCTTC	CAGVEGGRYNEQFF
TRBV5-6	.	TRBJ2-5	15	.	TGTGCCAGCAGCGCCCAACCGCTGTACCAAGAGACCCAGTACTTC	CASSAQPLYQETQYF
TRBV2	.	TRBJ2-3	12	.	TGTGCCAGCAGCCTAACGCCAGATACGCAGTATTTT	CASSLTPDTQYF
TRBV2	.	TRBJ2-1	21	TRBD2	TGTGCCAGCAGTGATTGGGAGTCGACTAGCGGGGGGGCTAGCACCTACAATGAGCAGTTCTTC	CASSDWESTSGGASTYNEQFF
TRBV5-1	.	TRBJ2-2	15	TRBD1	TGCGCCAGCAGCCCAGGACAGGTAGAGACCGGGGAGCTGTTTTTT	CASSPGQVETGELFF
TRBV5-6	.	TRBJ1-3	16	.	TGTGCCAGCAGCTTTCGGGCTATAAGCTCTGGAAACACCATATATTTT	CASSFRAISSGNTIYF
TRBV12-2	.	TRBJ1-1	17	.	TGTGCAAGTCGCTTAGGGCTCACAGGACATCCGAACACTGAAGCTTTCTTT	CASRLGLTGHPNTEAFF
TRBV9	.	TRBJ1-1	16	.	TGTGCCAGCAGCCAATTAGGAGTCCCTATGAACACTGAAGCTTTCTTT	CASSQLGVPMNTEAFF
TRBV30	.	TRBJ2-5	14	TRBD2	TGTGCCTGGACTGGACTAGCGGGATCAGAGACCCAGTACTTC	CAWTGLAGSETQYF
TRBV7-6	few	TRBJ2-3	17	TRBD2	TGTGCCAGCAGCTGGACTAGCGGGGGGTTAGGAGCAGATACGCAGTATTTT	CASSWTSGGLGADTQYF
TRBV14	.	TRBJ2-7	15	TRBD1	TGTGCCAGCAGCCAAGTTCACAGGGGGCCCTACGAGCAGTACTTC	CASSQVHRGPYEQYF
TRBV5-6	.	TRBJ2-7	13	.	TGTGCCAGCAGCTTAGGGGGTCCCTACGAGCAGTACTTC	CASSLGGPYEQYF
TRBV7-3	.	TRBJ1-1	14	.	TGTGCCAGCAGCTTAACAGGGGGGGACACTGAAGCTTTCTTT	CASSLTGGDTEAFF
TRBV30	.	TRBJ1-1	12	.	TGTGCCTGGAGGGGCTTTGACACTGAAGCTTTCTTT	CAWRGFDTEAFF
TRBV7-2	.	TRBJ2-7	14	.	TGTGCCAGCAGCTTAGGCAGGGTCCCCTACGAGCAGTACTTC	CASSLGRVPYEQYF
TRBV7-3	.	TRBJ2-5	14	.	TGTGCCAGCAGCCAATCTAGCGCCTCAGAGACCCAGTACTTC	CASSQSSASETQYF
TRBV5-6	.	TRBJ1-2	15	.	TGTGCCAGCAGCTTGATTGGGGCACATATCTATGGCTACACCTTC	CASSLIGAHIYGYTF
TRBV7-9	.	TRBJ1-2	14	TRBD1	TGTGCCAGCAGCTTATCCGACAGGGGCGATGGCTACACCTTC	CASSLSDRGDGYTF
TRBV9	.	TRBJ2-1	16	TRBD2	TGTGCCAGCAGCGAGGGCGGGACTAGTGATTCGAATGAGCAGTTCTTC	CASSEGGTSDSNEQFF
TRBV2	once	TRBJ1-6	12	.	TGTGCCAGCAGGAAGGGTAATTCACCCCTCCACTTT	CASRKGNSPLHF
TRBV7-3	.	TRBJ2-1	15	TRBD1	TGTGCCAGCAGCTCAGGACAGGGCTCCTACAATGAGCAGTTCTTC	CASSSGQGSYNEQFF